This T cell receptor (beta chain) came from a study of shared clonotypes between healthy human individuals. Using immunoSEQ multiplex PCR, the repertoire was profiled, and TCRdb retains in-frame clones only, with some absent. Seen here are fewer than 400,000 clones, roughly 70% observed once, and the top ten hold approximately 10%. Germline loops: CDR1 SNHLY, CDR2 FYNNEI. V was shortened by 6 bases and J by 4 bases, with 21 bases between the two germline ends. The CDR3 is made up of 16 amino acids. Sequencing was performed on memory CD4+ T cells sorted from blood. Noted subset: CD45RA-negative fraction. This TCR was sampled from a man younger than 40 in good health. This sequence joins TRBV2 and TRBJ1-1; tentative D call: TRBD1 (5 bases). CDR3 protein: CASRALVRGAGTEAFF. CDR3 DNA sequence: TGTGCCAGCAGGGCGCTAGTGAGGGGCGCGGGCACTGAAGCTTTCTTT.